This T cell receptor beta chain was recovered during a study of Ad26.COV2.S vaccination and SARS-CoV-2 variants. Documented treatment: 15 to 20 received Ad26.COV2.S at low or high dose, single or two shots; several received placebo; per-sample allocation not given. Collection of the samples took place on day 63 after the first injection of vaccine or placebo. An Ad26 vector expressing Wuhan-strain SARS-CoV-2 spike constituted the vaccine. The V end lost 1 base, the J end lost 5 bases, and 8 bases lay between the germline ends. The CDR3 is 12 amino acids. Germline CDR1 and CDR2: GTSNPN and SVGIG (reference sequence). Assay used: immunoSEQ multiplex PCR; TCRdb lists only in-frame clones, some missing. Here the sample spans some 290,000 clones, around 84% being singletons. Study outcomes and limitations: Greater spike-specific TCR breadth was seen in vaccine recipients than in placebo recipients. Substantial breadth was reportedly displayed by spike-specific CD8+ and CD4+ T cell responses after vaccination.

About this clone: Its antigen is as yet unknown.

Sequenced material: peripheral blood, taken in a trial of Ad26.COV2.S vaccine versus placebo. The receptor was derived from a person aged 18 to 59 who received the Ad26.COV2.S COVID-19 vaccine or a placebo. The chain carries TRBV30 and TRBJ2-5; the D is unclear. DNA of the CDR3: TGTGCCTGGAGTGGTCCCTCCGAGACCCAGTACTTC. Encoded protein: CAWSGPSETQYF.